The 30 T cell receptor beta chains below all came from one sample that was sequenced in a study of blood T cell repertoires in COVID-19. TCRdb's copy holds only in-frame clones and misses some; the assay was immunoSEQ multiplex PCR. The sample lists some 160,000 clones; about 85% were seen once. Material for sequencing was peripheral blood. The receptors come from a woman of 80 years or more with COVID-19, enrolled during active disease.

The V gene is TRBV28, the J gene TRBJ2-1; 7 bases agree with TRBD2. Losses at the gene ends were 8 bases for V and 5 bases for J; bases not matched to a gene: 15. Per germline, CDR1 MDHEN and CDR2 SYDVKM. CDR3 length: 16 amino acids. In nucleotides, the CDR3 is TGTGCCAGCCGGGCGGCCACTAGCGAGGCAAACAATGAGCAGTTCTTC. This codes for CASRAATSEANNEQFF.

J is TRBJ1-4 and V is TRBV7-6; unclear D gene. CDR1 is SGHVS and CDR2 is FNYEAQ in the germline V gene. V lost 8 bases to trimming and J lost 6 bases, with 13 bases between them. The CDR3 sequence is 13 residues long. CDR3 DNA sequence: TGTGCCAGCGGTCCGGGTTTCTATGAAAAACTGTTTTTT. Translating it yields CASGPGFYEKLFF.

This chain connects TRBV27 to TRBJ2-1, with a possible D match to TRBD1 (6 bases). Germline V gives CDR1 MNHEY, CDR2 SMNVEV (reference sequence). Trimming removed 5 bases from V and 7 bases from J, with 24 bases in between. This CDR3 is 17 amino acids long. The CDR3 protein is CASSPTRGLLTGNEQFF. DNA of the CDR3: TGTGCCAGCAGTCCGACCCGAGGACTCCTCACAGGGAATGAGCAGTTCTTC.

The rearrangement joins TRBV19 to TRBJ1-2, with D tentatively TRBD1 (6 bases). Between the trimmed V and J ends, which lost 6 bases and 3 bases, there was a span of 14 bases. This CDR3 spans 14 amino acids. Germline V gene sequence: CDR1 LNHDA, CDR2 SQIVND (reference sequence). The CDR3 region has the DNA TGTGCCAGTAGGGCCTCGCGGGGGCACTATGGCTACACCTTC. It codes for CASRASRGHYGYTF.

The V and J genes are TRBV19 and TRBJ1-1, with a tentative D call TRBD1 (6 bases). This CDR3 has 12 residues. Germline CDR1 is LNHDA and CDR2 is SQIVND (reference sequence). The V end was cut by 5 bases, the J end by 4 bases, with 8 bases between. The CDR3 DNA reads TGTGCCAGTAGTTGGGGGCCCACTGAAGCTTTCTTT. As protein: CASSWGPTEAFF.

This clone was seen a handful of times. The chain couples TRBV5-1 to TRBJ2-7; D possibly corresponds to TRBD2 (6 bases). The CDR3 has 15 residues. Per the germline V gene, CDR1 is SGHRS and CDR2 is YFSETQ. V lost 4 bases to trimming and J lost 3 bases, with 17 bases between them. The CDR3 spells CASSPTSRAYYEQYF. The CDR3 DNA reads as TGCGCCAGCAGCCCAACTAGCAGAGCTTACTACGAGCAGTACTTC.

This clone was counted a few times. This CDR3 is also generated by other DNA sequences in the sample. The V gene is TRBV3-1 (or the pseudogene TRBV3-2), the J gene TRBJ2-7; D ambiguous. Trimming pared 1 base from V and 2 bases from J, leaving 3 bases between. The CDR3 extends over 12 amino acids. Germline V gene sequence: CDR1 LGHDT, CDR2 YNNKEL (reference sequence). The CDR3 reads CASSQGPYEQYF. The CDR3 coding sequence is TGTGCCAGCAGCCAAGGGCCCTACGAGCAGTACTTC.

This clone has at least ten counts. The CDR3 region is CATGLNYEQYF. The CDR3 DNA is TGTGCTACAGGGTTAAACTACGAGCAGTACTTC. The chain carries TRBV6-6 and TRBJ2-7; a possible D gene is TRBD1 (6 bases). The CDR3 has 11 amino acids. Germline V gene sequence: CDR1 MNHNY, CDR2 SVGAGI (reference sequence).

This clone was seen a few times. The V gene is TRBV18, the J gene TRBJ1-4; TRBD1 matches at 9 bases. The CDR3 consists of 14 residues. Germline trimming cut 4 bases from V and 6 bases from J; bases unmatched to any gene: 3. Germline lookup yields CDR1 KGHSH and CDR2 LQKENI. The CDR3 DNA sequence: TGTGCCAGCTCACAACAGGGGGCGCATGAAAAACTGTTTTTT. It translates to CASSQQGAHEKLFF.

Only one count was recorded for this clone. The rearrangement links TRBV5-1 to TRBJ2-1; 10 positions match TRBD1. Losses at the gene ends were 4 bases for V and 6 bases for J; bases not matched to a gene: 7. CDR3 length: 15 residues. Germline CDR1 is SGHRS and CDR2 is YFSETQ. The CDR3 nucleotides read TGCGCCAGCAGCCTGGACGGGACAGGGGTCAATGAGCAGTTCTTC. It encodes CASSLDGTGVNEQFF.

The chain is built from TRBV11-1 and TRBJ2-5; 11 bases are a match to TRBD2. V was pared by 5 bases and J by 5 bases, with 7 bases of the junction left unmatched. CDR1 SGHAT and CDR2 FQDESV come from the germline V gene (reference sequence). This CDR3 comprises 15 residues. The CDR3 bases are TGTGCCAGCAGCGGAATACTAGCGGGAGTGGAGACCCAGTACTTC. Protein sequence: CASSGILAGVETQYF.

The J gene is TRBJ1-2, the V gene TRBV9; 11 bases are shared with TRBD1. The germline gives CDR1 SGDLS, CDR2 YYNGEE. This CDR3 comprises 16 residues. Trimming took 0 bases from V and 5 from J; bases not matched to a gene: 6. CDR3 region: CASSVGADRGHYGYTF. As DNA, the CDR3 is TGTGCCAGCAGCGTAGGGGCGGACAGGGGGCATTATGGCTACACCTTC.

The CDR3: CASSMRTGAYNEQFF. CDR3 DNA sequence: TGTGCCAGTAGTATGAGGACAGGGGCCTACAATGAGCAGTTCTTC. The chain joins TRBV19 to TRBJ2-1, with TRBD1 matching over 9 bases. Germline lookup yields CDR1 LNHDA and CDR2 SQIVND (reference sequence). V lost 3 bases and J lost 2; bases outside the gene matches: 2. This CDR3 region has 15 residues.

About this clone: At one boundary the junction diverges from the germline segment, which might be a read error. The chain links TRBV7-7 to TRBJ2-2; the D is unclear. Germline values: CDR1 SSHAT, CDR2 FNYEAQ (reference sequence). The CDR3 loop spans 13 amino acids. The CDR3 region has the DNA TGTGCTAGCAGCTCCCTAGAATCCGGGGAGCTGTTTTTT. It translates to CASSSLESGELFF.

The chain carries TRBV28 and TRBJ1-6; the D gene is possibly TRBD1 (5 bases). The V gene's germline CDR1 is MDHEN and CDR2 SYDVKM. The CDR3 extends over 13 amino acids. V lost 3 bases, J lost 9 bases, and 9 bases lay in between. CDR3 coding DNA: TGTGCCAGCAGTTTGCAAGGGGCTTCACCCCTCCACTTT. It codes for CASSLQGASPLHF. The complete variable domain, with remaining parts taken from reference TRBV28 and TRBJ1-6, reads DVKVTQSSRYLVKRTGEKVFLECVQDMDHENMFWYRQDPGLGLRLIYFSYDVKMKEKGDIPEGYSVSREKKERFSLILESASTNQTSMYLCASSLQGASPLHFGNGTRLTVT.

This chain joins TRBV5-1 and TRBJ1-2, with 7 nucleotides matching TRBD1. With 0 bases clipped from V and 5 bases from J, the junction kept 7 bases outside the gene matches. Germline V lookup: CDR1 SGHRS, CDR2 YFSETQ. CDR3 length: 15 amino acids. The CDR3 DNA sequence: TGCGCCAGCAGCTTGGAGGCAGGGGGAAGATATGGCTACACCTTC. Amino acid sequence: CASSLEAGGRYGYTF.

This clone was seen a handful of times. V and J are TRBV1 and TRBJ1-2; TRBD1, the table's D call, lacks a check against the DNA. TRBV1 represents a pseudogene. The CDR3 consists of 16 residues. CDR3 sequence (DNA): TGCACCAGCAGCCAAGATGTACCAGGGGGTTACTATGGCTACACCTTC. It translates to CTSSQDVPGGYYGYTF.

V and J are TRBV4-1 and TRBJ2-1; D not certain. The CDR3 consists of 17 residues. The germline gives CDR1 MGHRA, CDR2 YSYEKL. Trimming removed 0 bases at V and 1 base at J, with 13 bases between. Here the CDR3 reads CASSQETYQPSYNEQFF. The CDR3, as DNA: TGCGCCAGCAGCCAAGAAACCTACCAACCTTCCTACAATGAGCAGTTCTTC.

The chain links TRBV6-6 to TRBJ2-5; 12 bases are shared with TRBD2. The CDR3 consists of 16 residues. V shed 4 bases and J 5 bases; nucleotides not matched to a gene: 8. Germline V gene lookup returns CDR1 MNHNY and CDR2 SVGAGI (reference sequence). CDR3 nucleotides: TGTGCCAGCAGTTCCCCGACTAGCGGGAGTCTGGAGACCCAGTACTTC. Protein sequence: CASSSPTSGSLETQYF.

This chain connects TRBV2 to TRBJ1-5; no definite D call. The germline CDR1 and CDR2 sequences are SNHLY and FYNNEI. The CDR3 is 15 amino acids. The germline V and J ends were trimmed by 3 bases and 6 bases, with 15 bases remaining between them. The CDR3 nucleotides read TGTGCCAGCAGTGAGATGCGGGGTTCGGGTCAGCCCCAGCATTTT. As protein: CASSEMRGSGQPQHF.

To note about this clone: Other DNA sequences in the same sample also yield this CDR3. The genes are TRBV3-1 (or the pseudogene TRBV3-2) and TRBJ1-3, with D hard to call. CDR1 and CDR2 from the germline V gene are LGHDT and YNNKEL (reference sequence). This CDR3 region has 13 residues. V was cut by 1 base and J by 4 bases, with 5 bases left in between. The CDR3 DNA reads as TGTGCCAGCAGCCAAGCACTGGGAAACACCATATATTTT. Its translation is CASSQALGNTIYF.

The chain couples TRBV7-6 to TRBJ2-3, with D perhaps TRBD2 (7 bases). The CDR3 contains 16 residues. Per germline, CDR1 SGHVS and CDR2 FNYEAQ. Trimming removed 3 bases at V and 1 base at J, with 14 bases between. CDR3 nucleotide sequence: TGTGCCAGCAGCTTTGGCGGGGGCAGGGGCACAGATACGCAGTATTTT. Its protein product is CASSFGGGRGTDTQYF.

V usage is TRBV6-5 and J usage is TRBJ2-3; tentative D call: TRBD2 (7 bases). V was trimmed by 5 bases and J by 4 bases, leaving 13 bases between them. The CDR3 covers 14 residues. CDR1 is MNHEY, CDR2 SVGAGI, per germline. CDR3 residues: CASSRRGAADTQYF. In DNA form, the CDR3 reads TGTGCCAGCAGTAGACGGGGGGCGGCAGATACGCAGTATTTT.

This chain joins TRBV5-1 and TRBJ1-1; the match to TRBD1 covers 7 bases. Germline CDR1 SGHRS, CDR2 YFSETQ. This CDR3 spans 16 amino acids. The V gene end was trimmed by 0 bases and the J gene end by 3 bases; junction bases not matched to a gene: 8. The CDR3 here is CASSLEGGARDTEAFF. The CDR3 DNA sequence: TGCGCCAGCAGCTTGGAAGGGGGCGCACGTGACACTGAAGCTTTCTTT.

This sequence joins TRBV29-1 and TRBJ2-1; 7 bases line up with TRBD2. This CDR3 has 12 residues. The V segment lost 4 bases and the J segment 6 bases; nucleotides outside the gene matches: 3. CDR1 SQVTM and CDR2 ANQGSEA come from the germline V gene. In DNA form, the CDR3 reads TGCAGCGTTGGACTAGCTGGCAATGAGCAGTTCTTC. This codes for CSVGLAGNEQFF.

This clone was seen just once. This sequence joins TRBV28 and TRBJ2-7; weak D call: TRBD2 (6 bases). Germline V gene lookup returns CDR1 MDHEN and CDR2 SYDVKM. Deletions cut 8 bases from V and 10 bases from J, with 24 bases between. The CDR3 totals 14 residues. The chain's CDR3 is CASQGPPGTEVQYF. The CDR3 DNA reads TGTGCCAGCCAAGGACCCCCCGGGACTGAGGTACAGTACTTC.

This clone was recorded once. The rearrangement links TRBV7-8 to TRBJ1-5, with TRBD1 identical over 7 bases. CDR1 and CDR2 (germline): SGHVS, FQNEAQ. The CDR3 is made up of 19 amino acids. V was pared by 3 bases and J by 0 bases, with 14 bases of the junction left unmatched. CDR3 coding DNA: TGTGCCAGCAGCTTCAGCTTGCGGCAGGGGGAGAATAGCAATCAGCCCCAGCATTTT. Translated, it gives CASSFSLRQGENSNQPQHF.

This clone was seen a handful of times. V and J are TRBV6-6 and TRBJ1-5; D gene unclear. The CDR3 loop spans 14 amino acids. CDR1 is MNHNY and CDR2 is SVGAGI in the germline V gene (reference sequence). Trimming shortened V by 5 bases and J by 4 bases, and 12 bases separated the two germline ends. CDR3: CASSPMTSNQPQHF. Here the CDR3 DNA reads TGTGCCAGCAGTCCTATGACATCTAATCAGCCCCAGCATTTT.

V and J are TRBV15 and TRBJ2-6, with D possibly matching TRBD1 (6 bases). The CDR3 is made up of 16 amino acids. Germline V gene data show CDR1 as LNHNV and CDR2 as YYDKDF (reference sequence). V was trimmed by 3 bases and J by 0 bases, leaving 9 bases between them. For the CDR3, the DNA is TGTGCCACCAGCAGGGACAGACACTCTGGGGCCAACGTCCTGACTTTC. Translated: CATSRDRHSGANVLTF.

The sample holds a few counts of this clone. V and J are TRBV29-1 and TRBJ2-2; 8 nucleotides agree with TRBD2. Germline V gene lookup returns CDR1 SQVTM and CDR2 ANQGSEA. The CDR3 loop spans 14 amino acids. The trim removed 7 bases at V and 0 bases at J, leaving 4 bases unmatched. This chain's CDR3 is CSGATSANTGELFF. The CDR3 nucleotides read TGCAGCGGCGCGACTAGCGCGAACACCGGGGAGCTGTTTTTT.